These 31 T cell receptor beta chains came from one sample sequenced in a study of blood T cells in healthy people across ages. Through a sample-barcoded 5' primer and a J-beta primer mix, a second PCR was run for about 6 to 11 cycles. MiXCR, applied by TCRdb to the 5' RACE reads, yields one record per CDR3 protein. The sample lists 1 million to 1.2 million distinct CDR3 sequences; under 40% were seen once. The sample consisted of blood. The receptors were sampled from a young man in good health.

This clonotype has only a few counts. The chain couples TRBV29-1 to TRBJ2-2; D uncertain. CDR3 length equals 14 residues. The V gene's germline CDR1 is SQVTM and CDR2 ANQGSEA. With 2 bases removed from V and 3 bases from J, the gap between germline ends came to 10 bases. The CDR3 DNA sequence: TGCAGCGTTGAAACCAGTGCGGACACCGGGGAGCTGTTTTTT. It specifies CSVETSADTGELFF.

The J gene is TRBJ2-4, the V gene TRBV28, with TRBD1 identical over 9 bases. Germline-derived CDR1 and CDR2 are MDHEN and SYDVKM. The CDR3 length is 15 residues. Trimming took 5 bases from V and 5 from J; bases not matched to a gene: 7. The CDR3 DNA reads TGTGCCAGCAGTGGAACAGGGGGCTTTGAAAACATTCAGTACTTC. Amino acid sequence: CASSGTGGFENIQYF.

This clonotype was seen a handful of times. This chain connects TRBV12-3 or TRBV12-4 to TRBJ1-1; a possible D gene is TRBD1 (5 bases). V dropped 3 bases and J dropped 10 bases, with 18 bases sitting between them. The CDR3 consists of 14 residues. DNA for the CDR3: TGTGCCAGCAGTTTGGGTCACACTTACGGGGCAGCTTTCTTT. Its protein product is CASSLGHTYGAAFF.

The chain combines TRBV2 with TRBJ1-4; D gene unclear. Trimming took 4 bases from V and 4 from J, leaving 13 bases between them. The CDR3 is made up of 15 amino acids. The germline V gene encodes CDR1 SNHLY and CDR2 FYNNEI. The CDR3 coding sequence is TGTGCCAGCAGTGTCGTTTTCAGCGATAATGAAAAACTGTTTTTT. Its protein is CASSVVFSDNEKLFF.

This chain uses TRBV4-3 with TRBJ2-5, with 7 bases fitting TRBD2. This CDR3 spans 15 amino acids. Germline trimming cut 1 base from V and 11 bases from J; bases unmatched to any gene: 13. Germline V lookup: CDR1 LGHNA, CDR2 YSLEER. The CDR3 is CASSQGARDYDEQYF. The CDR3 DNA reads as TGCGCCAGCAGCCAAGGTGCCAGGGACTACGATGAGCAGTACTTC.

The rearrangement uses TRBV9 and TRBJ2-3; D is ambiguous. The CDR3 length is 15 residues. Germline assignment: CDR1 SGDLS and CDR2 YYNGEE. The ends were cut back, 3 bases at V and 1 base at J, with 12 bases in the middle. CDR3 protein: CASSAQRERTDTQYF. CDR3 coding DNA: TGTGCCAGCAGCGCCCAACGAGAACGCACAGATACGCAGTATTTT.

The chain couples TRBV7-8 to TRBJ1-1; unclear D gene. The germline V gene encodes CDR1 SGHVS and CDR2 FQNEAQ. The CDR3 loop spans 11 amino acids. V lost 2 bases, J lost 6 bases, and 4 bases lay in between. The CDR3 coding sequence is TGTGCCAGCAGCTTACTCTCTGAAGCTTTCTTT. It is translated as CASSLLSEAFF. The full variable domain, completed using reference TRBV7-8 and TRBJ1-1, is GAGVSQSPRYKVAKRGQDVALRCDPISGHVSLFWYQQALGQGPEFLTYFQNEAQLDKSGLPSDRFFAERPEGSVSTLKIQRTQQEDSAVYLCASSLLSEAFFGQGTRLTVV.

Notes on this clonotype: One end of the junction does not line up with germline, which may come from a read error. The chain recombines TRBV20-1 with TRBJ2-1; D gene unclear. Germline V gives CDR1 DFQATT, CDR2 SNEGSKA (reference sequence). The CDR3 is 15 amino acids. DNA for the CDR3: TGCAGTGCTAGAGTCCCGACCAGCTCCTACAATGGGCAGTTCTTC. Protein product: CSARVPTSSYNGQFF.

As to this clonotype: A much bigger clone sits one base away, suggesting this may be a read error. The chain uses TRBV4-1 and TRBJ2-2; no clear D gene. The germline V gene has CDR1 MGHRA and CDR2 YSYEKL. This CDR3 contains 18 residues. Here the CDR3 DNA reads TGCGCCAGCAGCCAAGTAGACATGGGATTTACGGGCACCAGGGAGCTGTTTTTT. Its translation is CASSQVDMGFTGTRELFF.

This clonotype showed up just a few times. The chain uses TRBV20-1 and TRBJ1-5; D uncertain. Germline V CDR1 and CDR2: DFQATT, SNEGSKA (reference sequence). V lost 6 bases and J lost 4, with 16 bases in between. The CDR3 runs to 14 residues. The CDR3 reads CSAEEVDPNQPQHF. The CDR3 bases are TGCAGTGCGGAAGAGGTGGACCCAAATCAGCCCCAGCATTTT.

The rearrangement links TRBV4-2 to TRBJ2-2, with a weak D call TRBD2 (5 bases). Germline-derived CDR1 and CDR2 are LGHNA and YNFKEQ. This CDR3 has 16 amino acids. Trimming stripped 2 bases from V and 2 bases from J, with 12 bases between. The CDR3 protein is CASSQLSGINTGELFF. The CDR3 coding sequence is TGTGCCAGCAGCCAACTCAGCGGCATTAACACCGGGGAGCTGTTTTTT.

This clonotype came up once. The chain carries TRBV6-2 or TRBV6-3 and TRBJ2-4; D remains unclear. The germline V and J ends were trimmed by 2 bases and 7 bases, with 6 bases remaining between them. This CDR3 contains 12 residues. Germline-derived CDR1 and CDR2 are MNHEY and SVGEGT. The CDR3 DNA reads as TGTGCCAGCAGTTACCCCCGGAACATTCAGTACTTC. Translating gives CASSYPRNIQYF.

The sample holds a few counts of this clonotype. Here the CDR3 DNA reads TGTGCCAGCAGCCCCCGCCGGCACAGGGACACTGAAGCTTTCTTT. Residues: CASSPRRHRDTEAFF. The chain combines TRBV11-2 with TRBJ1-1, with D possibly TRBD1 on 6 matching bases. CDR1 is SGHAT, CDR2 FQNNGV, per germline. Trimming pared 5 bases from V and 3 bases from J, leaving 16 bases between. The CDR3 loop spans 15 amino acids.

This chain joins TRBV5-1 and TRBJ2-5; 10 nucleotides align to TRBD1. The end of the DNA fits TRBJ2-7 better, so the J call may be wrong. This CDR3 has 15 amino acids. Germline V gene sequence: CDR1 SGHRS, CDR2 YFSETQ. CDR3 coding DNA: TGCGCCAGCAGCGACGACAGGGGGCTTTCCTACGAGCAGTACTTC. Translating it yields CASSDDRGLSYEQYF.

In this sample, this clonotype turned up a few times. The rearrangement uses TRBV25-1 and TRBJ1-2, with D tentatively TRBD1 (6 bases). The V end was cut by 1 base, the J end by 2 bases, with 17 bases between. The CDR3 covers 17 residues. Germline V gene sequence: CDR1 MGHDK, CDR2 SYGVNS. CDR3 amino acids: CASSEWSGGAHNYGYTF. As DNA, the CDR3 is TGTGCCAGCAGTGAATGGTCCGGGGGGGCCCACAACTATGGCTACACCTTC.

The chain links TRBV6-1 to TRBJ2-6; unclear D gene. Germline V gene data show CDR1 as MNHNS and CDR2 as SASEGT. The CDR3 runs to 13 residues. Deletions cut 2 bases from V and 7 bases from J, with 6 bases between. This CDR3 reads CASSELGANVLTF. CDR3 DNA sequence: TGTGCCAGCAGTGAACTGGGCGCCAACGTCCTGACTTTC.

J is TRBJ2-2 and V is TRBV12-3 or TRBV12-4; D not certain. The CDR3 covers 14 residues. V lost 6 bases to trimming and J lost 6 bases, with 14 bases between them. Here the CDR3 reads CASSPLVAAGELFF. The CDR3 DNA reads TGTGCCAGCAGCCCTTTAGTCGCCGCCGGGGAGCTGTTTTTT.

A few counts support this clonotype. The V and J genes are TRBV25-1 and TRBJ1-5; D unresolved. The CDR3 length is 14 residues. The V and J ends lost 8 bases and 1 base respectively, with 12 bases between them. The V gene's germline CDR1 is MGHDK and CDR2 SYGVNS. The CDR3 DNA follows: TGTGCCAGCTCTCTACCGGGCAGCAATCAGCCCCAGCATTTT. Protein sequence: CASSLPGSNQPQHF.

This clonotype was counted at least ten times. V and J are TRBV6-5 and TRBJ1-5, with D possibly matching TRBD1 (5 bases). Trimming pared 5 bases from V and 10 bases from J, leaving 12 bases between. Germline V gives CDR1 MNHEY, CDR2 SVGAGI. The CDR3 contains 12 residues. The CDR3 region has the DNA TGTGCCAGCAGTACGGGGGATTCCCCCCAGCATTTT. Translating it yields CASSTGDSPQHF.

The V call is TRBV7-9, the J call TRBJ2-4; D could derive from TRBD1 or TRBD2 (6 bases each). The DNA end lines up better with TRBJ2-7; the J call may be wrong. The germline V gene encodes CDR1 SEHNR and CDR2 FQNEAQ (reference sequence). The CDR3 sequence is 15 residues long. CDR3 region: CASSLVGGSYYEQYF. As DNA, the CDR3 is TGTGCCAGCAGCTTGGTAGGGGGGTCCTATTACGAGCAGTACTTC.

The chain carries TRBV29-1 and TRBJ1-5; 7 bases align to TRBD1. V lost 4 bases to trimming and J lost 3 bases; unmatched junction nucleotides: 6. Germline V gene sequence: CDR1 SQVTM, CDR2 ANQGSEA. The CDR3 sequence is 14 residues long. The CDR3 loop is CSVGGGTANQPQHF. The CDR3 DNA reads as TGCAGCGTTGGCGGCGGGACAGCCAATCAGCCCCAGCATTTT.

The rearrangement links TRBV6-2 or TRBV6-3 to TRBJ2-4; 9 bases agree with TRBD2. The J call may be wrong; the DNA end is better matched by TRBJ2-7. The CDR3 length is 14 residues. Per the germline V gene, CDR1 is MNHEY and CDR2 is SVGEGT. CDR3 sequence: CASSRLADLYEQYF. CDR3 sequence (DNA): TGTGCCAGCAGTCGACTAGCGGATCTCTACGAGCAGTACTTC.

V and J are TRBV19 and TRBJ2-7; perhaps D is TRBD1 or TRBD2 (5 bases each). This CDR3 contains 14 residues. Germline CDR1 reads LNHDA; CDR2 reads SQIVND (reference sequence). V lost 0 bases and J lost 3, with 9 bases in between. CDR3 amino acids: CASSIEGDSYEQYF. Written as DNA, the CDR3 is TGTGCCAGTAGTATAGAGGGGGATAGCTACGAGCAGTACTTC.

The J gene is TRBJ2-1, the V gene TRBV28, with D unclear. The germline V gene encodes CDR1 MDHEN and CDR2 SYDVKM. V lost 1 base, J lost 7 bases, and 17 bases lay in between. There are 16 residues in the CDR3. This CDR3 reads CASSLSGVGFGNEQFF. The DNA of the CDR3 is TGTGCCAGCAGTTTATCGGGCGTGGGGTTTGGGAATGAGCAGTTCTTC.

The rearrangement links TRBV30 to TRBJ1-4; D is perhaps TRBD1 (5 bases). Germline CDR1 GTSNPN, CDR2 SVGIG (reference sequence). The CDR3 is made up of 14 amino acids. Trimming took off 0 bases at V and 8 bases at J, with 13 bases between the two ends. CDR3 in amino acids: CAWSVWGSREKLFF. CDR3 DNA: TGTGCCTGGAGTGTATGGGGGTCCCGGGAAAAACTGTTTTTT.

The chain carries TRBV12-3 or TRBV12-4 and TRBJ2-7; D might be TRBD1 (5 bases). V was trimmed by 6 bases and J by 0 bases, leaving 18 bases between them. CDR3 size: 16 residues. The CDR3 loop reads CASSKKTVFISYEQYF. The CDR3 coding sequence is TGTGCCAGCAGCAAAAAGACAGTCTTTATCTCCTACGAGCAGTACTTC.

The gene calls are TRBV12-3 or TRBV12-4 and TRBJ1-1; unclear D gene. V lost 0 bases to trimming and J lost 4 bases, with 3 bases between them. The CDR3 has 12 amino acids. The CDR3 sequence is CASSLAITEAFF. The CDR3 bases are TGTGCCAGCAGTTTAGCGATCACTGAAGCTTTCTTT.

This clonotype showed up many times. This chain connects TRBV2 to TRBJ1-2; D is unresolved. The ends were cut back, 1 base at V and 2 bases at J, with 11 bases in the middle. CDR3 length: 15 residues. Germline V CDR1 and CDR2: SNHLY, FYNNEI. This chain's CDR3 is CASSEGTPLNYGYTF. The CDR3 DNA reads as TGTGCCAGCAGTGAAGGGACCCCGCTCAACTATGGCTACACCTTC.

This clonotype appeared a few times. The rearrangement joins TRBV4-3 to TRBJ2-7; D uncertain. Trimming cost V 0 bases and J 3 bases, with 12 bases left between them. CDR1 is LGHNA and CDR2 is YSLEER in the germline V gene. The length of the CDR3 is 15 residues. For the CDR3, the DNA is TGCGCCAGCAGCCAAGATGAAAGGGCACGCTACGAGCAGTACTTC. It specifies CASSQDERARYEQYF.

This clonotype was counted many times. A read error may produce the germline difference seen at one junction end. This chain links TRBV5-1 with TRBJ2-1; the D is unclear. From germline, CDR1 is SGHRS and CDR2 YFSETQ. The CDR3 length is 15 residues. The CDR3 loop is CASSLVSSSYNEQFF. CDR3 DNA: TGTGCCAGCAGCCTCGTTAGTAGTTCCTACAATGAGCAGTTCTTC.

This chain links TRBV7-8 with TRBJ1-4; 7 bases map to TRBD1. Per germline, CDR1 SGHVS and CDR2 FQNEAQ. CDR3 length equals 14 residues. The V segment lost 6 bases and the J segment 8 bases; nucleotides outside the gene matches: 9. Written as DNA, the CDR3 is TGTGCCAGCAGTACCGACAGGGAGTACGAAAAACTGTTTTTT. Translating gives CASSTDREYEKLFF.